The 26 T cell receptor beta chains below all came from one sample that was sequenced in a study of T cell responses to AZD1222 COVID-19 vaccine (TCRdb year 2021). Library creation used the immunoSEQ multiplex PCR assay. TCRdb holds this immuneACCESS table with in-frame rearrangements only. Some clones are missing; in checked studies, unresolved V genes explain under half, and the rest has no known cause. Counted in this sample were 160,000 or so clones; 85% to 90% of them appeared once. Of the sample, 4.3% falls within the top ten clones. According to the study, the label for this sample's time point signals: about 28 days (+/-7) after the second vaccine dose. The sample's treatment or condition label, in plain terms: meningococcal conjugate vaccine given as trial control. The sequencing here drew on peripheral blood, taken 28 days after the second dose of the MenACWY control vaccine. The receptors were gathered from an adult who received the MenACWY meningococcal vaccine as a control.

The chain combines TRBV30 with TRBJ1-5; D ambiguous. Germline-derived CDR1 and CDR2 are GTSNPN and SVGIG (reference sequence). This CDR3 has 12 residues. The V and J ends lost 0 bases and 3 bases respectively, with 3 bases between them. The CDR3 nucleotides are TGTGCCTGGAGTGTAACCAATCAGCCCCAGCATTTT. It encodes CAWSVTNQPQHF. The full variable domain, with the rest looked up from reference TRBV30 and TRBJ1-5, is SQTIHQWPATLVQPVGSPLSLECTVEGTSNPNLYWYRQAAGRGLQLLFYSVGIGQISSEVPQNLSASRPQDRQFILSSKKLLLSDSGFYLCAWSVTNQPQHFGDGTRLSIL.

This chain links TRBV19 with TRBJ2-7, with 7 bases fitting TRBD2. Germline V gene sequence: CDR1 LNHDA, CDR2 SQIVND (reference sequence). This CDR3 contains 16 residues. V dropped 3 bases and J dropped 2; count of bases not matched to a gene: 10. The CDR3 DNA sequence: TGTGCCAGTAGTATCAGGGAGGGACTTTCCCCCTACGAGCAGTACTTC. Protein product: CASSIREGLSPYEQYF.

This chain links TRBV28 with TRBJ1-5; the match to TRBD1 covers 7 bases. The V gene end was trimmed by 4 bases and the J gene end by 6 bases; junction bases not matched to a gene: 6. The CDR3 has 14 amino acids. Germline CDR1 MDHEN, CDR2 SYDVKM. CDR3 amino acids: CASSSQGYGQPQHF. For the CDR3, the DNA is TGTGCCAGCAGTTCACAGGGGTACGGTCAGCCCCAGCATTTT.

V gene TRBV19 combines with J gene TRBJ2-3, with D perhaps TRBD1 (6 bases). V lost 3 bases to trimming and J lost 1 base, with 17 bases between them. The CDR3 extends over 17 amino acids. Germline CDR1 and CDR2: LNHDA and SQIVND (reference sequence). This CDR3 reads CASSISHRVWGTDTQYF. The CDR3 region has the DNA TGTGCCAGTAGTATCTCACACAGGGTGTGGGGCACAGATACGCAGTATTTT.

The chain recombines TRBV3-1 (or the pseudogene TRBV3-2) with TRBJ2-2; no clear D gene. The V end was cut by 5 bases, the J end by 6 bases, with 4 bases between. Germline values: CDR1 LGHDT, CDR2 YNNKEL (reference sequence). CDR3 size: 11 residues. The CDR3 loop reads CASSDSGELFF. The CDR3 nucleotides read TGTGCCAGCAGCGATTCCGGGGAGCTGTTTTTT.

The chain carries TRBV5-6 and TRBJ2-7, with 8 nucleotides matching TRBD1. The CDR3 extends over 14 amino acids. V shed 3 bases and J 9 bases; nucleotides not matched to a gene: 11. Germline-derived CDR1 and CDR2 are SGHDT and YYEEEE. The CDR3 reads CASSWGTGIEGQYF. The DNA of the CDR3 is TGTGCCAGCAGCTGGGGGACAGGTATAGAGGGGCAGTACTTC.

CDR3 loop: CASGLTGGDTQYF. The CDR3, as DNA: TGTGCTAGTGGTTTAACAGGGGGGGATACGCAGTATTTT. This chain links TRBV12-5 with TRBJ2-3; 8 nucleotides line up with TRBD1. V dropped 3 bases and J dropped 6; count of bases not matched to a gene: 2. Germline CDR1 LGHNT, CDR2 FRNRAP. This CDR3 region has 13 residues.

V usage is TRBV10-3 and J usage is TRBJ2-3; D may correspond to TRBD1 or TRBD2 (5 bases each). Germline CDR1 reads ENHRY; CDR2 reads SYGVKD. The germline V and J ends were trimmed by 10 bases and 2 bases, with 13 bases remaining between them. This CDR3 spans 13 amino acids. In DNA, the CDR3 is TGTGCCACGGGAACAGGAGCCACAGATACGCAGTATTTT. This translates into CATGTGATDTQYF.

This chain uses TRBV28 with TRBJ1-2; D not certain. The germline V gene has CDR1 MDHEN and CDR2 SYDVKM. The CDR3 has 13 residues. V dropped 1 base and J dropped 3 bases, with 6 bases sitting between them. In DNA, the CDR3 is TGTGCCAGCAGTTTATTACAGTACTATGGCTACACCTTC. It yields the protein CASSLLQYYGYTF.

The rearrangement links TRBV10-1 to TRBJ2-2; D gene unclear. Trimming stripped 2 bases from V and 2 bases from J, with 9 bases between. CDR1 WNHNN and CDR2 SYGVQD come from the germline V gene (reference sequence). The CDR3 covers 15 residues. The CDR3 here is CASSEGQYNTGELFF. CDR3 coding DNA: TGCGCCAGCAGTGAGGGCCAGTACAACACCGGGGAGCTGTTTTTT.

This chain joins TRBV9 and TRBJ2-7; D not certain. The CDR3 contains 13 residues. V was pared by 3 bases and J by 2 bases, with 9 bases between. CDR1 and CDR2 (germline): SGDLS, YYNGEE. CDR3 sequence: CASSADGPYEQYF. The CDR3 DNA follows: TGTGCCAGCAGCGCGGACGGACCCTACGAGCAGTACTTC.

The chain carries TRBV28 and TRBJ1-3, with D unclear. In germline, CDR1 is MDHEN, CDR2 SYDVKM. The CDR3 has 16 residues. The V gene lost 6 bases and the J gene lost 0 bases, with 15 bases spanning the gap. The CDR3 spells CASSGVFLLSGNTIYF. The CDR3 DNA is TGTGCCAGCAGCGGAGTTTTTTTACTCTCTGGAAACACCATATATTTT. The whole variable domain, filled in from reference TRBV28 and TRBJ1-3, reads DVKVTQSSRYLVKRTGEKVFLECVQDMDHENMFWYRQDPGLGLRLIYFSYDVKMKEKGDIPEGYSVSREKKERFSLILESASTNQTSMYLCASSGVFLLSGNTIYFGEGSWLTVV.

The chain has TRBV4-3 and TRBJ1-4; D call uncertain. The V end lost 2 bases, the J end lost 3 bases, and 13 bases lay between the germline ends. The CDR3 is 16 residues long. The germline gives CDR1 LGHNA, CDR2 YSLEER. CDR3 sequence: CASSQFGGQPNEKLFF. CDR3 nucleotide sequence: TGCGCCAGCAGCCAATTTGGCGGGCAGCCTAATGAAAAACTGTTTTTT.

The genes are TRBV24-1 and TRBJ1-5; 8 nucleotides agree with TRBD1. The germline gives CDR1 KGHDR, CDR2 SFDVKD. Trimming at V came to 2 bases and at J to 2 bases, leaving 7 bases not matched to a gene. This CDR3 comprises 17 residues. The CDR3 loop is CATSDSLEDRGNQPQHF. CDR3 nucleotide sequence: TGTGCCACCAGTGATTCCCTCGAGGACAGGGGCAATCAGCCCCAGCATTTT.

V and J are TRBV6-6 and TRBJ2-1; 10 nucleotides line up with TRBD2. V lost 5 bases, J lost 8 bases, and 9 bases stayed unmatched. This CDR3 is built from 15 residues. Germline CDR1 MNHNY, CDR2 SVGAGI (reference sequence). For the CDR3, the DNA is TGTGCCAGCAGTGGACCGGGACTAGCGCGCCATGAGCAGTTCTTC. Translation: CASSGPGLARHEQFF.

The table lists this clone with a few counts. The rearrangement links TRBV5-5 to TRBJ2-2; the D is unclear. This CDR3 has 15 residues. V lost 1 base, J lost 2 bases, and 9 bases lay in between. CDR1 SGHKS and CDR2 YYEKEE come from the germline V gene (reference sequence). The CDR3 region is CASSLRPINTGELFF. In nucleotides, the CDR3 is TGTGCCAGCAGCTTGCGACCTATAAACACCGGGGAGCTGTTTTTT.

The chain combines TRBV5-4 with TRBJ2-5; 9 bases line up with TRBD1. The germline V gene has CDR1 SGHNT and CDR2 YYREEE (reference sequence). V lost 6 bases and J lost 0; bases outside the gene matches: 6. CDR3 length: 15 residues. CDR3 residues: CASILQGAHQETQYF. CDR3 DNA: TGTGCCAGCATTCTACAGGGGGCGCACCAAGAGACCCAGTACTTC.

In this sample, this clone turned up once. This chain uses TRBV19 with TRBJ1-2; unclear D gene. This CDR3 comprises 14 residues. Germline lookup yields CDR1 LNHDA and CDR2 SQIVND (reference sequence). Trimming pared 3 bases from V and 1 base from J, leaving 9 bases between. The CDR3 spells CASSILSINYGYTF. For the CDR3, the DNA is TGTGCCAGTAGTATTTTATCTATTAACTATGGCTACACCTTC.

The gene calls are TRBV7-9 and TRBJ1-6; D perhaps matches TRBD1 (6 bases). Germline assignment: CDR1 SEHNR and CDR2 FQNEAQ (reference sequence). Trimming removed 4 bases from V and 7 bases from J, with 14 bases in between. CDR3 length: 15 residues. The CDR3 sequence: CASSSMGHENSPLHF. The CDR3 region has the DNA TGTGCCAGCAGCTCGATGGGACACGAAAATTCACCCCTCCACTTT. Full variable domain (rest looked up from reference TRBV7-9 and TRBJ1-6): DTGVSQNPRHKITKRGQNVTFRCDPISEHNRLYWYRQTLGQGPEFLTYFQNEAQLEKSRLLSDRFSAERPKGSFSTLEIQRTEQGDSAMYLCASSSMGHENSPLHFGNGTRLTVT.

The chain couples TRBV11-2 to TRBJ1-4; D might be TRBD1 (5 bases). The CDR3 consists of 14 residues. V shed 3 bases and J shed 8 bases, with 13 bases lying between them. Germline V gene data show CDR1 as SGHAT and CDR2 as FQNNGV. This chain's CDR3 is CASSFSGDGEKLFF. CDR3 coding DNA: TGTGCCAGCAGCTTTTCCGGGGACGGGGAAAAACTGTTTTTT. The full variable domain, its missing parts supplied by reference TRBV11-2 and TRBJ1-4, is EAGVAQSPRYKIIEKRQSVAFWCNPISGHATLYWYQQILGQGPKLLIQFQNNGVVDDSQLPKDRFSAERLKGVDSTLKIQPAKLEDSAVYLCASSFSGDGEKLFFGSGTQLSVL.

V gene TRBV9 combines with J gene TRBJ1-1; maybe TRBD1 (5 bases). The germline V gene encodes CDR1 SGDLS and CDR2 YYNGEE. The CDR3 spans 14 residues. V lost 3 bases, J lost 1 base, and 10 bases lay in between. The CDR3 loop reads CASSALGGNTEAFF. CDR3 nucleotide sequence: TGTGCCAGCAGCGCCTTGGGGGGGAACACTGAAGCTTTCTTT. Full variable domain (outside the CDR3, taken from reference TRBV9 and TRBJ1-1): DSGVTQTPKHLITATGQRVTLRCSPRSGDLSVYWYQQSLDQGLQFLIQYYNGEERAKGNILERFSAQQFPDLHSELNLSSLELGDSALYFCASSALGGNTEAFFGQGTRLTVV.

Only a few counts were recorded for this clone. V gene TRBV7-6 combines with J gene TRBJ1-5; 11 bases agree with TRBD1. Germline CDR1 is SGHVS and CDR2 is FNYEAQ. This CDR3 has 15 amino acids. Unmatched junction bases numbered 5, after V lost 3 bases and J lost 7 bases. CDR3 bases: TGTGCCAGCAGCTTCCACCGGGACAGGGGGCAGCCCCAGCATTTT. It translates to CASSFHRDRGQPQHF.

For the CDR3, the DNA is TGTGCCAGCAGGATTTCCTACGAGCAGTACTTC. This encodes CASRISYEQYF. The gene calls are TRBV25-1 and TRBJ2-7, with D unclear. The CDR3 runs to 11 residues. Germline CDR1 is MGHDK and CDR2 is SYGVNS. Trimming took 6 bases from V and 1 from J, leaving 4 bases between them.

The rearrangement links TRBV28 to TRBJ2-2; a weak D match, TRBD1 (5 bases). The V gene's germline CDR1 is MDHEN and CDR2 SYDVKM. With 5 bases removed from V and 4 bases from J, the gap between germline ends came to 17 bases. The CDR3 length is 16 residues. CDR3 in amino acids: CASSPWVGLGTGELFF. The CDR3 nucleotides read TGTGCCAGCAGTCCATGGGTGGGGCTGGGCACCGGGGAGCTGTTTTTT.

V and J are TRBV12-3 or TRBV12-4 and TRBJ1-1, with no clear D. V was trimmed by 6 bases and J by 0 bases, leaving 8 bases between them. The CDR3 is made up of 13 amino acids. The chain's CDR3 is CASSTSVNTEAFF. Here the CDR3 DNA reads TGTGCCAGCAGCACATCCGTGAACACTGAAGCTTTCTTT.

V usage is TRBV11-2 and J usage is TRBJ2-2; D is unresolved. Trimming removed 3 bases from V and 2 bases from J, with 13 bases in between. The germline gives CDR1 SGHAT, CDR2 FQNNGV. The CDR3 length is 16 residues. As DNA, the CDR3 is TGTGCCAGCAGCTTTGGAGTTCCTACAAACACCGGGGAGCTGTTTTTT. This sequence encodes CASSFGVPTNTGELFF.